The 2 T cell receptor beta chains reported below all come from one sample, sequenced in a study of cytotoxic CD8 clonotypes in ibrutinib-treated CLL. The protocol was immunoSEQ multiplex PCR, while the TCRdb copy is restricted to in-frame clones and leaves out a portion. The sample contains some 61,000 clones, about two thirds of which appear only once. The material was PBMCs, obtained after 12 months of ibrutinib treatment. All receptors come from a human donor with chronic lymphocytic leukemia.

The rearrangement joins TRBV5-1 to TRBJ2-1, with TRBD1 identical over 10 bases. Germline V gives CDR1 SGHRS, CDR2 YFSETQ. The CDR3 has 15 amino acids. After removal of 4 bases from V and 3 bases from J, the junction contained 4 bases not matched to a gene. CDR3 residues: CASSPGQGNYNEQFF. CDR3 coding DNA: TGCGCCAGCAGCCCGGGACAGGGGAACTACAATGAGCAGTTCTTC.

The chain links TRBV5-4 to TRBJ2-2; D is unresolved. The CDR3 is 15 residues long. CDR1 is SGHNT and CDR2 is YYREEE in the germline V gene (reference sequence). Trimming left V 4 bases short and J 1 base short, with 11 bases between. The chain's CDR3 is CASSPQNGNTGELFF. The DNA of the CDR3 is TGTGCCAGCAGCCCCCAAAACGGGAACACCGGGGAGCTGTTTTTT.